The 2 T cell receptor beta chains reported below all come from one sample, sequenced in a study of cytomegalovirus exposure and HLA in healthy donors. The PCR used 60 Vbeta and 13 Jbeta primers. Libraries were prepared by immunoSEQ multiplex PCR; TCRdb keeps only in-frame clonotypes and omits some of them. This table has over 130,000 clones, around 82% appearing once. Sequences were obtained from PBMCs. These receptors came from a woman in her 40s in good health and CMV-seropositive.

Sample share makes this clone medium-sized. CDR3: CASSTGGWKEAEAFF. In DNA form, the CDR3 reads TGTGCCAGCAGCACCGGAGGGTGGAAAGAGGCTGAAGCTTTCTTT. The chain joins TRBV11-2 to TRBJ1-1; D ambiguous. The CDR3 sequence is 15 residues long. V was trimmed by 5 bases and J by 6 bases, leaving 19 bases between them. Germline CDR1 SGHAT, CDR2 FQNNGV. Supplemented by reference TRBV11-2 and TRBJ1-1, the full variable domain reads EAGVAQSPRYKIIEKRQSVAFWCNPISGHATLYWYQQILGQGPKLLIQFQNNGVVDDSQLPKDRFSAERLKGVDSTLKIQPAKLEDSAVYLCASSTGGWKEAEAFFGQGTRLTVV.

This chain joins TRBV2 and TRBJ1-6, with a possible D match to TRBD1 (5 bases). The CDR3 is 15 amino acids. Germline CDR1 SNHLY, CDR2 FYNNEI. V was clipped by 6 bases and J by 4 bases, with 13 bases between them. In DNA, the CDR3 is TGTGCCAGCAGCGCGAGACAGAAATATAATTCACCCCTCCACTTT. Its translation is CASSARQKYNSPLHF.